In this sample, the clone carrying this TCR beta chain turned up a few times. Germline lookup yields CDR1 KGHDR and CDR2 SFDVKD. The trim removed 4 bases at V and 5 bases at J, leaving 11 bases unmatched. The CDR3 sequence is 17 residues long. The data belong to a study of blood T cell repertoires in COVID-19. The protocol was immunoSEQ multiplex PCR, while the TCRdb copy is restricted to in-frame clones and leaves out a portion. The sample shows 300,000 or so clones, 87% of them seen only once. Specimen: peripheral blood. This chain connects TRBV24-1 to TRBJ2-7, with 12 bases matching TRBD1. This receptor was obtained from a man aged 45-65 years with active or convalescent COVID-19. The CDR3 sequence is CATSDPLGTGGGDEQYF. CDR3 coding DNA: TGTGCCACCAGTGACCCTCTCGGGACAGGGGGCGGCGACGAGCAGTACTTC.